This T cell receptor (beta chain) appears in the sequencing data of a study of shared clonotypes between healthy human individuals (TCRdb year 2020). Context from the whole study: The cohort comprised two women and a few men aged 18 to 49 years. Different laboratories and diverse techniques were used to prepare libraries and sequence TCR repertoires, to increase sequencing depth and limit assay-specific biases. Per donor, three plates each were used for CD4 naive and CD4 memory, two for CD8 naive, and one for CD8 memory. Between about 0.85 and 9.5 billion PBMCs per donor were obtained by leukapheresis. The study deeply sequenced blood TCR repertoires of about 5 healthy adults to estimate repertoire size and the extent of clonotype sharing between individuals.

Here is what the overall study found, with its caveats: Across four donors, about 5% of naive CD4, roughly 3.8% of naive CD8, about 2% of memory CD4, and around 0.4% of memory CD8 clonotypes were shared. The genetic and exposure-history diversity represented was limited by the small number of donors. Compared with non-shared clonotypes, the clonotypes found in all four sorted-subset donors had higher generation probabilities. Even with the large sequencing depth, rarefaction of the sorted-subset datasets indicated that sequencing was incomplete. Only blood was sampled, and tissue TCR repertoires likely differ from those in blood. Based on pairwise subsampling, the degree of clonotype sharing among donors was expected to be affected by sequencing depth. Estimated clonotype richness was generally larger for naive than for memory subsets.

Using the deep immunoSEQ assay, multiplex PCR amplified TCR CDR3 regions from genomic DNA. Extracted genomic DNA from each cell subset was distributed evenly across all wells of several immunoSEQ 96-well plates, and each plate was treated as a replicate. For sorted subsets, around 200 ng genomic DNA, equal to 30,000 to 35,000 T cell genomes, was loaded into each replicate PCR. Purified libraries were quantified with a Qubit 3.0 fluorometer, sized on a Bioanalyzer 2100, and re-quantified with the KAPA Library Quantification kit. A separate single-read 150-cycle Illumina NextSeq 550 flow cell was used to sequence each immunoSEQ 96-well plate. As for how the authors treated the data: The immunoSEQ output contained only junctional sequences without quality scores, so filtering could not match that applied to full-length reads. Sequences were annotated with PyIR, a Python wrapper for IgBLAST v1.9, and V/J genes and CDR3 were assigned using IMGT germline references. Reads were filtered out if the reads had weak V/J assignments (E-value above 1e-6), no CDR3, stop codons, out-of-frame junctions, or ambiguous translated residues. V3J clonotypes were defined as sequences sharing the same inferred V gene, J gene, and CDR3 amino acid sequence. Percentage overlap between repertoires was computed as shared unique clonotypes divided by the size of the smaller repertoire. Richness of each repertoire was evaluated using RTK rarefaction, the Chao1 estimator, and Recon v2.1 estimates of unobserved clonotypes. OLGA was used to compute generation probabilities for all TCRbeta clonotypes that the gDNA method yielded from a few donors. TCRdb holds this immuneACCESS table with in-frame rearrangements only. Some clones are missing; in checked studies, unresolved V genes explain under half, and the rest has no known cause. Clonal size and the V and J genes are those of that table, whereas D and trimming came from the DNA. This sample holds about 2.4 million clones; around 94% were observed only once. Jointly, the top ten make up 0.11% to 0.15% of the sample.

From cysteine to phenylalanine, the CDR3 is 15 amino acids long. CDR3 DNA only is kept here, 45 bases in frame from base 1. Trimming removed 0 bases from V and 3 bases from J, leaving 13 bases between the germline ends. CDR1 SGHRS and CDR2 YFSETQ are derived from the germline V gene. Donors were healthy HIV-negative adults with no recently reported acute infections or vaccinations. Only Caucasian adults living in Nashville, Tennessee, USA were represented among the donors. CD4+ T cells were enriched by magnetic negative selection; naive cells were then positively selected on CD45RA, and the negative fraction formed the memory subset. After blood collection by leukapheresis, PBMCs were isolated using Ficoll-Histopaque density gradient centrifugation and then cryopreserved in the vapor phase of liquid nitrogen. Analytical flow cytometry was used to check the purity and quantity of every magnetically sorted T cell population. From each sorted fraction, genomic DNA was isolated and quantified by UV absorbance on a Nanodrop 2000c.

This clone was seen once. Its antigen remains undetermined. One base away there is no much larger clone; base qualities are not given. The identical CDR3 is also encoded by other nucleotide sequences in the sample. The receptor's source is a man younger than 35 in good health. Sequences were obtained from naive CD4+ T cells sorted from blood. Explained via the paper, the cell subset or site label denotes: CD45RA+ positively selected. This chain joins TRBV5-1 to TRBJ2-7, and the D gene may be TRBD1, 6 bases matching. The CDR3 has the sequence CASSLGGTSNYEQYF. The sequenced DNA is TGCGCCAGCAGCTTGGGGGGGACATCAAACTACGAGCAGTACTTC.